Listed here are 21 T cell receptor beta chains from one sample, sequenced in a study of cytomegalovirus exposure and HLA in healthy donors. 13 Jbeta primers and 60 Vbeta primers were used for the PCR. Method: immunoSEQ multiplex PCR; TCRdb's copy keeps in-frame clones and lacks some. The sample has about 130,000 clones, over 60% seen once. The sample consisted of PBMCs. The receptors come from a man aged 35-49 years in good health and CMV-seronegative.

The rearrangement joins TRBV5-3 to TRBJ1-2, with a tentative D call TRBD1 (6 bases). TRBV5-3 is an ORF, and what it does is uncertain. The CDR3 has 13 residues. V shed 7 bases and J shed 0 bases, with 10 bases lying between them. The chain's CDR3 is CARAGETNYGYTF. DNA for the CDR3: TGTGCCAGAGCAGGGGAAACTAACTATGGCTACACCTTC.

V usage is TRBV27 and J usage is TRBJ1-2, with 8 bases fitting TRBD1. Germline CDR1 reads MNHEY; CDR2 reads SMNVEV (reference sequence). Trimming at V came to 7 bases and at J to 2 bases, leaving 3 bases not matched to a gene. The CDR3 has 13 residues. Written as DNA, the CDR3 is TGTGCCAGCACGGACAGGGCCAACTATGGCTACACCTTC. It encodes CASTDRANYGYTF.

The V gene is TRBV5-4, the J gene TRBJ1-4, with a possible D match to TRBD1 (5 bases). V was clipped by 2 bases and J by 8 bases, with 10 bases between them. The CDR3 sequence is 13 residues long. Germline V gene sequence: CDR1 SGHNT, CDR2 YYREEE (reference sequence). The CDR3 DNA is TGTGCCAGCAGCTTTGGGGCGGAAGAAAAACTGTTTTTT. It encodes CASSFGAEEKLFF.

This chain uses TRBV5-6 with TRBJ2-7, with 7 bases fitting TRBD2. The ends lost 1 base at V and 6 bases at J; junction bases unmatched: 10. Germline V gene sequence: CDR1 SGHDT, CDR2 YYEEEE. This CDR3 contains 15 residues. CDR3 protein: CASSLRAAGDGEQYF. The CDR3, as DNA: TGTGCCAGCAGCTTGAGGGCGGCGGGAGATGGCGAGCAGTACTTC.

The J gene is TRBJ1-1, the V gene TRBV10-3; 9 bases are shared with TRBD1. V lost 9 bases, J lost 2 bases, and 4 bases stayed unmatched. There are 13 residues in the CDR3. Germline assignment: CDR1 ENHRY and CDR2 SYGVKD. CDR3 amino acids: CAIRGQGNTEAFF. CDR3 in DNA: TGTGCCATAAGGGGACAGGGAAACACTGAAGCTTTCTTT.

The gene calls are TRBV7-2 and TRBJ2-7, with 8 bases identical to TRBD1. After removal of 4 bases from V and 1 base from J, the junction contained 3 bases not matched to a gene. Germline V CDR1 and CDR2: SGHTA, FQGNSA. This CDR3 contains 14 residues. This CDR3 reads CASSSRQGSYEQYF. The CDR3, as DNA: TGTGCCAGCAGCTCGCGACAGGGGTCCTACGAGCAGTACTTC.

V is TRBV11-3 and J is TRBJ2-1; 9 positions match TRBD1. The ends lost 3 bases at V and 3 bases at J; junction bases unmatched: 3. Germline-derived CDR1 and CDR2 are SGHNT and YENEEA. This CDR3 region has 15 residues. The DNA of the CDR3 is TGTGCCAGCAGCTTGGGACAGGGCGGCTACAATGAGCAGTTCTTC. It is translated as CASSLGQGGYNEQFF.

V and J are TRBV11-2 and TRBJ1-2; the D is unclear. V shed 1 base and J shed 8 bases, with 11 bases lying between them. This CDR3 contains 13 residues. Per the germline V gene, CDR1 is SGHAT and CDR2 is FQNNGV. DNA for the CDR3: TGTGCCAGCAGCTTAGTGAGGGTCGGGGGCTACACCTTC. Translating it yields CASSLVRVGGYTF.

The CDR3 protein is CASRLGGTEREKLFF. The CDR3 DNA sequence: TGTGCCAGCAGGCTTGGGGGGACAGAGAGGGAAAAACTGTTTTTT. This rearrangement joins TRBV6-5 to TRBJ1-4; TRBD1 aligns across 7 bases. The CDR3 runs 15 residues. Looked up from germline, CDR1 is MNHEY and CDR2 is SVGAGI. V lost 6 bases to trimming and J lost 8 bases; unmatched junction nucleotides: 12.

The chain employs TRBV14 and TRBJ1-5; TRBD1 might be the D (6 bases). The CDR3 consists of 16 residues. The germline V and J ends were trimmed by 3 bases and 4 bases, with 16 bases remaining between them. CDR1 and CDR2 from the germline V gene are SGHDN and FVKESK. The CDR3 sequence: CASSHVTGLGNQPQHF. The CDR3 region has the DNA TGTGCCAGCAGCCATGTTACAGGGTTGGGAAATCAGCCCCAGCATTTT.

This sequence joins TRBV27 and TRBJ2-1, with D tentatively TRBD2 (6 bases). CDR1 and CDR2 (germline): MNHEY, SMNVEV (reference sequence). V was shortened by 3 bases and J by 9 bases, with 9 bases between the two germline ends. The CDR3 is made up of 12 amino acids. The CDR3 DNA reads as TGTGCCAGCAGTTTGACGGGAGTTGAGCAGTTCTTC. It codes for CASSLTGVEQFF.

This chain joins TRBV7-8 and TRBJ2-6, with 7 bases lining up with TRBD1. This CDR3 is 19 amino acids long. Germline assignment: CDR1 SGHVS and CDR2 FQNEAQ. J lost 0 bases, V lost 6 bases, and 14 bases had no gene match. CDR3 sequence reads: CASSQRPRQGVSGANVLTF. The CDR3, as DNA: TGTGCCAGCAGTCAAAGGCCCCGACAGGGCGTCTCTGGGGCCAACGTCCTGACTTTC.

This chain links TRBV4-3 with TRBJ2-5; D gene ambiguous. Germline V gene data show CDR1 as LGHNA and CDR2 as YSLEER. The germline V and J ends were trimmed by 0 bases and 6 bases, with 17 bases remaining between them. This CDR3 is 16 amino acids long. This CDR3 is CASSQDPRGAAKTQYF. Written as DNA, the CDR3 is TGCGCCAGCAGCCAAGATCCTAGAGGAGCCGCCAAGACCCAGTACTTC.

This chain joins TRBV18 and TRBJ2-7; D unresolved. CDR1 and CDR2 from the germline V gene are KGHSH and LQKENI. CDR3 length: 13 residues. V was shortened by 6 bases and J by 0 bases, with 9 bases between the two germline ends. CDR3 coding DNA: TGTGCCAGCTCCCCGGGTAGCTCCTACGAGCAGTACTTC. Protein: CASSPGSSYEQYF.

The V call is TRBV4-3, the J call TRBJ2-1, with 11 bases lining up with TRBD2. The V gene end was trimmed by 0 bases and the J gene end by 9 bases; junction bases not matched to a gene: 4. The CDR3 consists of 15 residues. CDR1 and CDR2 (germline): LGHNA, YSLEER. The CDR3 bases are TGCGCCAGCAGCCAAGAGCTAGCGGGAGGAGGTGAGCAGTTCTTC. This codes for CASSQELAGGGEQFF.

The rearrangement uses TRBV7-9 and TRBJ1-1; 7 nucleotides line up with TRBD1. The CDR3 consists of 11 residues. CDR1 and CDR2 from the germline V gene are SEHNR and FQNEAQ (reference sequence). The trim removed 6 bases at V and 12 bases at J, leaving 7 bases unmatched. The CDR3 bases are TGTGCCAGCAGGTCGGGGACAGATACTTTCTTT. The encoded protein is CASRSGTDTFF.

The rearrangement joins TRBV7-2 to TRBJ1-5; the match to TRBD1 covers 7 bases. The germline V gene encodes CDR1 SGHTA and CDR2 FQGNSA. This CDR3 is built from 15 residues. V trimming: 3 bases; J trimming: 4 bases; junction bases outside the gene matches: 6. In DNA form, the CDR3 reads TGTGCCAGCAGCTTGGCGGGACAGCCTAATCAGCCCCAGCATTTT. Amino acid sequence: CASSLAGQPNQPQHF.

The chain combines TRBV7-9 with TRBJ1-4; D is undetermined. The V gene lost 1 base and the J gene lost 8 bases, with 11 bases spanning the gap. Germline V gives CDR1 SEHNR, CDR2 FQNEAQ (reference sequence). The CDR3 contains 14 residues. DNA of the CDR3: TGTGCCAGCAGCTTAGTTTTAGGAGGGGAAAAACTGTTTTTT. Encoded protein: CASSLVLGGEKLFF.

The chain links TRBV13 to TRBJ2-1; D is possibly TRBD1 (6 bases). Germline assignment: CDR1 PRHDT and CDR2 FYEKMQ (reference sequence). CDR3 size: 15 residues. With 5 bases removed from V and 4 bases from J, the gap between germline ends came to 15 bases. CDR3 protein: CASSPQGRMYNEQFF. In DNA form, the CDR3 reads TGTGCCAGCAGCCCCCAGGGGCGGATGTACAATGAGCAGTTCTTC.

The chain carries TRBV5-1 and TRBJ2-7; TRBD1 agrees at 8 bases. V shed 4 bases and J 6 bases; nucleotides not matched to a gene: 9. This CDR3 is 14 amino acids long. The germline gives CDR1 SGHRS, CDR2 YFSETQ. The CDR3 protein is CASSPGQGTREQYF. CDR3 nucleotide sequence: TGCGCCAGCAGCCCAGGACAGGGTACGCGCGAGCAGTACTTC.

The V call is TRBV6-1, the J call TRBJ2-7, with 7 nucleotides matching TRBD1. Germline-derived CDR1 and CDR2 are MNHNS and SASEGT. The CDR3 runs 13 residues. The V and J ends lost 6 bases and 0 bases, in that order; junction bases with no gene match: 2. This CDR3 reads CASRRDSSYEQYF. The CDR3 DNA follows: TGTGCCAGCAGAAGGGACAGCTCCTACGAGCAGTACTTC.